This T cell receptor (beta chain) stems from a study of T cell repertoires in cytomegalovirus infection. TCRdb re-analysed the reads in MiXCR, keeping a single row per CDR3 protein. This table has about 900,000 distinct CDR3 sequences, approximately 32% appearing once. The length of the CDR3 is 15 residues. Trimming removed 1 base from V and 3 bases from J; junction bases left unmatched: 5. Per the germline V gene, CDR1 is MNHEY and CDR2 is SVGEGT. This clonotype occurred a few times. Its antigen is undetermined. Specimen: cultured CD8+ T cells from PBMCs, collected from culture after CMV antigen stimulation. The source is a human donor in good health (CMV status not recorded). Some clones in this sample may be carry-over from other donors' samples. The rearrangement joins TRBV6-2 or TRBV6-3 to TRBJ2-5; TRBD1 matches at 7 bases. CDR3 region: CASSYWTGPKETQYF. The CDR3 DNA sequence: TGTGCCAGCAGTTACTGGACAGGTCCTAAAGAGACCCAGTACTTC.